The 20 T cell receptor beta chains below come from one sample, sequenced in a study of blood T cell repertoires in COVID-19. Method: immunoSEQ multiplex PCR; TCRdb's copy keeps in-frame clones and lacks some. This table holds about 74,000 clones, 88% found once. The sample was peripheral blood. These receptors were obtained from a woman aged 80 or over with active or convalescent COVID-19.

This chain links TRBV24-1 with TRBJ2-3, with TRBD2 identical over 8 bases. Trimming removed 5 bases from V and 5 bases from J; junction bases left unmatched: 8. The CDR3 sequence is 15 residues long. The germline gives CDR1 KGHDR, CDR2 SFDVKD. The CDR3 region is CATSAGRAKLDTQYF. As DNA, the CDR3 is TGTGCCACCAGTGCCGGGAGGGCCAAATTAGATACGCAGTATTTT.

The chain recombines TRBV9 with TRBJ2-7; 11 bases agree with TRBD1. In germline, CDR1 is SGDLS, CDR2 YYNGEE. This CDR3 region has 16 residues. The ends lost 0 bases at V and 1 base at J; junction bases unmatched: 3. DNA for the CDR3: TGTGCCAGCAGCGTAGGGGGACAGGGGGTATCCTACGAGCAGTACTTC. Translation gives CASSVGGQGVSYEQYF.

J is TRBJ2-5 and V is TRBV5-1, with TRBD2 matching over 9 bases. The CDR3 length is 16 residues. Germline lookup yields CDR1 SGHRS and CDR2 YFSETQ. After removal of 0 bases from V and 5 bases from J, the junction contained 8 bases not matched to a gene. CDR3 loop: CASSLDGLAGRETQYF. CDR3 DNA sequence: TGCGCCAGCAGCTTGGACGGCCTAGCGGGGCGGGAGACCCAGTACTTC.

This chain connects TRBV5-1 to TRBJ2-7; 8 bases map to TRBD2. The CDR3 consists of 13 residues. Germline CDR1 SGHRS, CDR2 YFSETQ. Unmatched junction bases numbered 7, after V lost 5 bases and J lost 6 bases. DNA of the CDR3: TGCGCCAGCAGTCCCAGCGGGAGTCCCGAGCAGTACTTC. This sequence encodes CASSPSGSPEQYF.

The chain combines TRBV2 with TRBJ1-1, with a weak D call TRBD1 (5 bases). The CDR3 contains 14 residues. Germline CDR1 is SNHLY and CDR2 is FYNNEI. Trimming stripped 5 bases from V and 4 bases from J, with 14 bases between. The CDR3 is CASSLDRASTEAFF. CDR3 sequence (DNA): TGTGCCAGCAGTTTAGACAGAGCCTCCACTGAAGCTTTCTTT.

V is TRBV7-3 and J is TRBJ2-1, with 8 bases identical to TRBD2. The V gene's germline CDR1 is SGHTA and CDR2 FQGTGA. The CDR3 length is 14 residues. V lost 1 base and J lost 5; bases outside the gene matches: 1. The CDR3 nucleotides read TGTGCCAGCAGCTTAAGTAGCGGGGACAATGAGCAGTTCTTC. Translated: CASSLSSGDNEQFF.

V and J are TRBV18 and TRBJ1-2; D may be TRBD1 (5 bases). The V and J ends lost 1 base and 3 bases respectively, with 9 bases between them. The CDR3 is 14 residues long. The germline V gene encodes CDR1 KGHSH and CDR2 LQKENI. Here the CDR3 reads CASSPLPGYYGYTF. The DNA of the CDR3 is TGTGCCAGCTCACCACTACCAGGGTACTATGGCTACACCTTC. Full variable domain (rest looked up from reference TRBV18 and TRBJ1-2): NAGVMQNPRHLVRRRGQEARLRCSPMKGHSHVYWYRQLPEEGLKFMVYLQKENIIDESGMPKERFSAEFPKEGPSILRIQQVVRGDSAAYFCASSPLPGYYGYTFGSGTRLTVV.

CDR3 protein: CASSELQSNQPQHF. For the CDR3, the DNA is TGTGCCAGCAGTGAGCTCCAGAGCAATCAGCCCCAGCATTTT. This chain uses TRBV2 with TRBJ1-5; D is unresolved. Trimming stripped 3 bases from V and 1 base from J, with 7 bases between. CDR3 length: 14 amino acids. Germline CDR1 reads SNHLY; CDR2 reads FYNNEI. The full variable domain, with the rest looked up from reference TRBV2 and TRBJ1-5, is EPEVTQTPSHQVTQMGQEVILRCVPISNHLYFYWYRQILGQKVEFLVSFYNNEISEKSEIFDDQFSVERPDGSNFTLKIRSTKLEDSAMYFCASSELQSNQPQHFGDGTRLSIL.

This clone was observed once. The CDR3 sequence is CASSDGQYVNTEAFF. CDR3 DNA: TGTGCCAGCAGTGATGGACAGTACGTGAACACTGAAGCTTTCTTT. The J gene is TRBJ1-1, the V gene TRBV6-1, with D possibly TRBD1 on 6 matching bases. Trimming pared 3 bases from V and 0 bases from J, leaving 11 bases between. CDR3 size: 15 residues. The V gene's germline CDR1 is MNHNS and CDR2 SASEGT.

The rearrangement joins TRBV5-4 to TRBJ1-1; 8 bases are a match to TRBD1. V shed 4 bases, J shed 6 bases, and the junction held 14 bases outside the gene matches. The CDR3 contains 16 residues. Germline CDR1 SGHNT, CDR2 YYREEE (reference sequence). The CDR3 nucleotides are TGTGCCAGCAGCCCCCTTCCGGGACAGGAGCGGGCTGAAGCTTTCTTT. Translating gives CASSPLPGQERAEAFF.

This chain links TRBV2 with TRBJ1-6, with 8 nucleotides matching TRBD1. Losses at the gene ends were 6 bases for V and 10 bases for J; bases not matched to a gene: 5. Germline V lookup: CDR1 SNHLY, CDR2 FYNNEI. There are 13 residues in the CDR3. CDR3 DNA sequence: TGTGCCAGCAGCAGGGGGCTCGGATCACCCCTCCACTTT. It translates to CASSRGLGSPLHF.

V is TRBV2 and J is TRBJ2-1; the D gene is possibly TRBD1 (5 bases). The germline CDR1 and CDR2 sequences are SNHLY and FYNNEI. The CDR3 is 15 residues long. Trimming stripped 7 bases from V and 4 bases from J, with 17 bases between. The CDR3: CASTASQGFYNEQFF. Written as DNA, the CDR3 is TGTGCCAGCACCGCTTCCCAGGGTTTTTACAATGAGCAGTTCTTC.

This sequence joins TRBV19 and TRBJ2-2; D is undetermined. Per the germline V gene, CDR1 is LNHDA and CDR2 is SQIVND (reference sequence). Trimming cost V 7 bases and J 4 bases, with 10 bases left between them. The CDR3 sequence is 13 residues long. The CDR3 loop is CASNPRGTGELFF. CDR3 coding DNA: TGTGCCAGTAACCCACGCGGCACCGGGGAGCTGTTTTTT.

The chain combines TRBV5-1 with TRBJ2-1, with 9 positions matching TRBD2. Trimming took 4 bases from V and 1 from J; bases not matched to a gene: 6. Germline V gene lookup returns CDR1 SGHRS and CDR2 YFSETQ. The CDR3 has 16 residues. The CDR3 loop is CASSQGGGESYNEQFF. The CDR3 DNA follows: TGCGCCAGCAGCCAGGGCGGGGGGGAATCCTACAATGAGCAGTTCTTC.

The CDR3 loop is CASSEPGQSNYGYTF. The CDR3 region has the DNA TGTGCCAGCAGCGAACCGGGACAATCTAACTATGGCTACACCTTC. V gene TRBV13 combines with J gene TRBJ1-2, with D perhaps TRBD1 (6 bases). Between the trimmed V and J ends, which lost 5 bases and 0 bases, there was a span of 13 bases. Per the germline V gene, CDR1 is PRHDT and CDR2 is FYEKMQ (reference sequence). The CDR3 has 15 amino acids.

Notes on this clone: Other DNA sequences in this specimen translate into the identical CDR3. The chain links TRBV6-5 to TRBJ2-7; maybe TRBD1 (5 bases). This CDR3 region has 11 residues. The V gene lost 3 bases and the J gene lost 7 bases, with 7 bases spanning the gap. Germline V gives CDR1 MNHEY, CDR2 SVGAGI. The CDR3 spells CASSYSGEQYF. CDR3 sequence (DNA): TGTGCCAGCAGTTATTCAGGGGAGCAGTACTTC.

The chain recombines TRBV2 with TRBJ1-5; D possibly corresponds to TRBD1 (6 bases). The ends were cut back, 4 bases at V and 5 bases at J, with 9 bases in the middle. Germline CDR1 and CDR2: SNHLY and FYNNEI. The CDR3 has 13 residues. The CDR3 nucleotides are TGTGCCAGCAGTGCACAGGGTTATCAGCCCCAGCATTTT. Residues: CASSAQGYQPQHF.

J is TRBJ2-5 and V is TRBV3-1 (or the pseudogene TRBV3-2); D perhaps matches TRBD1 (5 bases). The CDR3 extends over 14 amino acids. CDR1 and CDR2 from the germline V gene are LGHDT and YNNKEL (reference sequence). V lost 3 bases and J lost 4, with 12 bases in between. CDR3 DNA sequence: TGTGCCAGCAGCCAGACACCCCAGGGAGAGACCCAGTACTTC. This sequence encodes CASSQTPQGETQYF.

The rearrangement joins TRBV7-2 to TRBJ2-1, with D possibly TRBD1 on 6 matching bases. The V end lost 3 bases, the J end lost 6 bases, and 15 bases lay between the germline ends. CDR3 length: 15 residues. Germline V gene data show CDR1 as SGHTA and CDR2 as FQGNSA. For the CDR3, the DNA is TGTGCCAGCAGCTTGGGGCAGGGGTCCCTCAATGAGCAGTTCTTC. This encodes CASSLGQGSLNEQFF.

This chain uses TRBV5-8 with TRBJ1-1, with D maybe TRBD1 (5 bases). There are 14 residues in the CDR3. Deletions cut 4 bases from V and 0 bases from J, with 10 bases between. Germline loops: CDR1 SGHTS, CDR2 YDEGEE. The CDR3 sequence: CASSHTGMNTEAFF. The DNA of the CDR3 is TGTGCCAGCAGCCATACAGGAATGAACACTGAAGCTTTCTTT.